The 18 T cell receptor beta chains listed next were all sequenced from one sample in a study of cytotoxic CD8 clonotypes in ibrutinib-treated CLL. TCRdb keeps only in-frame clones here, not all; method: immunoSEQ multiplex PCR. The table includes over 130,000 clones, over 75% detected once. The source was PBMCs, collected after 36 months of ibrutinib treatment. These receptor sequences come from a human donor with chronic lymphocytic leukemia.

This chain connects TRBV28 to TRBJ2-1; possibly TRBD1 or TRBD2 for D (5 bases each). CDR3 length: 16 residues. Germline assignment: CDR1 MDHEN and CDR2 SYDVKM. The V end was cut by 6 bases, the J end by 2 bases, with 17 bases between. The CDR3 here is CASRAWSGPPYNEQFF. CDR3 bases: TGTGCCAGCAGGGCGTGGTCGGGGCCTCCCTACAATGAGCAGTTCTTC. Variable domain in full (rest from reference TRBV28 and TRBJ2-1): DVKVTQSSRYLVKRTGEKVFLECVQDMDHENMFWYRQDPGLGLRLIYFSYDVKMKEKGDIPEGYSVSREKKERFSLILESASTNQTSMYLCASRAWSGPPYNEQFFGPGTRLTVL.

This clone appeared a few times. The chain carries TRBV9 and TRBJ2-7; D gene uncertain. The CDR3 has 15 amino acids. Germline assignment: CDR1 SGDLS and CDR2 YYNGEE. V was trimmed by 0 bases and J by 5 bases, leaving 15 bases between them. Here the CDR3 DNA reads TGTGCCAGCAGCGTAGCTAGTGTAGGGTCTCACGAGCAGTACTTC. It encodes CASSVASVGSHEQYF. The entire variable domain, with the rest obtained from reference TRBV9 and TRBJ2-7, is as follows: DSGVTQTPKHLITATGQRVTLRCSPRSGDLSVYWYQQSLDQGLQFLIQYYNGEERAKGNILERFSAQQFPDLHSELNLSSLELGDSALYFCASSVASVGSHEQYFGPGTRLTVT.

This clone was seen only once. This sequence joins TRBV21-1 and TRBJ2-7; the table calls TRBD1, which could not be checked here. TRBV21-1 is reported as a pseudogene. The CDR3 covers 13 residues. CDR3 nucleotide sequence: TGTGCCAGCAGCAAAGCTGGGGCTTACGAGCAGTACTTC. Protein product: CASSKAGAYEQYF.

This rearrangement joins TRBV21-1 to TRBJ2-7; the table names TRBD2, a call not compared with the DNA. TRBV21-1 has pseudogene status. This CDR3 is built from 17 residues. The CDR3 sequence is CASSKIDPPGETYEQYF. CDR3 in DNA: TGTGCCAGCAGCAAAATTGACCCTCCGGGGGAGACCTACGAGCAGTACTTC.

This chain links TRBV5-1 with TRBJ2-7, with 10 bases matching TRBD1. Germline-derived CDR1 and CDR2 are SGHRS and YFSETQ. V dropped 5 bases and J dropped 5; count of bases not matched to a gene: 13. The CDR3 has 16 amino acids. The CDR3 sequence: CASSSIRDRGFDEQYF. In DNA, the CDR3 is TGCGCCAGCAGTTCTATCCGGGACAGGGGCTTCGACGAGCAGTACTTC.

This sequence joins TRBV28 and TRBJ1-6, with D uncertain. This CDR3 has 12 amino acids. Deletions cut 5 bases from V and 10 bases from J, with 9 bases between. The V gene's germline CDR1 is MDHEN and CDR2 SYDVKM. The CDR3 DNA follows: TGTGCCAGCAGTGACCAATTCTCACCCCTCCACTTT. Its protein product is CASSDQFSPLHF. The complete variable domain, with remaining parts taken from reference TRBV28 and TRBJ1-6, reads DVKVTQSSRYLVKRTGEKVFLECVQDMDHENMFWYRQDPGLGLRLIYFSYDVKMKEKGDIPEGYSVSREKKERFSLILESASTNQTSMYLCASSDQFSPLHFGNGTRLTVT.

CDR3 nucleotide sequence: TGCGCCAGCAGCTTGGACAGGGTTGACTACGAGCAGTACTTC. Its translation: CASSLDRVDYEQYF. The gene calls are TRBV5-1 and TRBJ2-7, with a weak D call TRBD1 (6 bases). Germline assignment: CDR1 SGHRS and CDR2 YFSETQ. This CDR3 is 14 amino acids long. The germline V and J ends were trimmed by 0 bases and 3 bases, with 10 bases remaining between them.

The genes are TRBV5-1 and TRBJ2-7; 8 bases agree with TRBD1. This CDR3 region has 15 residues. The V and J ends lost 0 bases and 5 bases, in that order; junction bases with no gene match: 7. The germline gives CDR1 SGHRS, CDR2 YFSETQ. The CDR3 DNA reads TGCGCCAGCAGCTTGGACAGGGGGTCTGTCGACGAGCAGTACTTC. Translating it yields CASSLDRGSVDEQYF.

The rearrangement links TRBV4-1 to TRBJ2-3; D may be TRBD2 (6 bases). The V gene lost 0 bases and the J gene lost 2 bases, with 21 bases spanning the gap. The CDR3 is made up of 19 amino acids. The V gene's germline CDR1 is MGHRA and CDR2 YSYEKL. CDR3 sequence reads: CASSQDDPRTTLNTDTQYF. CDR3 coding DNA: TGCGCCAGCAGCCAAGATGATCCTCGGACTACCCTAAACACAGATACGCAGTATTTT.

V gene TRBV2 combines with J gene TRBJ2-4; maybe TRBD2 (6 bases). Between the trimmed V and J ends, which lost 10 bases and 9 bases, there was a span of 19 bases. Germline loops: CDR1 SNHLY, CDR2 FYNNEI. The CDR3 has 13 residues. This CDR3 reads CATDKEGRSIQYF. Here the CDR3 DNA reads TGTGCCACTGATAAGGAGGGGAGGAGCATTCAGTACTTC.

The gene calls are TRBV18 and TRBJ2-7, with D possibly being TRBD2 (6 bases). Per the germline V gene, CDR1 is KGHSH and CDR2 is LQKENI. V shed 4 bases and J shed 6 bases, with 16 bases lying between them. The CDR3 contains 14 residues. The CDR3 DNA reads TGTGCCAGCTCACAAGGGACTCCTCGGGGCGAGCAGTACTTC. Translating it yields CASSQGTPRGEQYF.

The chain is built from TRBV6-6 and TRBJ2-7; D call uncertain. The germline CDR1 and CDR2 sequences are MNHNY and SVGAGI (reference sequence). The ends were cut back, 6 bases at V and 1 base at J, with 10 bases in the middle. CDR3 size: 13 residues. For the CDR3, the DNA is TGTGCCAGCAGGCTAGACTCTTCCTACGAGCAGTACTTC. This encodes CASRLDSSYEQYF.

The chain has TRBV28 and TRBJ2-7; no definite D call. The V gene lost 2 bases and the J gene lost 12 bases, with 17 bases spanning the gap. Germline V CDR1 and CDR2: MDHEN, SYDVKM. The CDR3 length is 13 residues. In DNA form, the CDR3 reads TGTGCCAGCAGTTTACTTGAGACCCAATGGAGGTACTTC. Its protein product is CASSLLETQWRYF.

The gene calls are TRBV29-1 and TRBJ2-5; 12 bases fit TRBD2. V gave up 5 bases and J gave up 1 base; unmatched junction bases: 20. CDR1 is SQVTM and CDR2 is ANQGSEA in the germline V gene. This CDR3 comprises 20 residues. CDR3 nucleotides: TGCAGCGTTCTAGCACTCCGGACTAGCGGGACCAGGGGGAGCCAAGAGACCCAGTACTTC. The encoded protein is CSVLALRTSGTRGSQETQYF.

The chain uses TRBV25-1 and TRBJ1-4; no clear D gene. V was trimmed by 8 bases and J by 6 bases, leaving 16 bases between them. Germline CDR1 and CDR2: MGHDK and SYGVNS. The CDR3 runs 14 residues. This CDR3 is CASAEGGRDEKLFF. The CDR3 DNA reads TGTGCCAGCGCCGAGGGTGGTCGAGATGAAAAACTGTTTTTT.

The CDR3 DNA follows: TGTGCCAGTAGTGGGAATGACGGGAGGCCCCTCGGCTACAATGAGCAGTTCTTC. Protein product: CASSGNDGRPLGYNEQFF. This sequence joins TRBV19 and TRBJ2-1; 7 nucleotides line up with TRBD2. Losses at the gene ends were 5 bases for V and 3 bases for J; bases not matched to a gene: 16. CDR1 is LNHDA, CDR2 SQIVND, per germline (reference sequence). This CDR3 spans 18 amino acids. The full variable domain, completed using reference TRBV19 and TRBJ2-1, is DGGITQSPKYLFRKEGQNVTLSCEQNLNHDAMYWYRQDPGQGLRLIYYSQIVNDFQKGDIAEGYSVSREKKESFPLTVTSAQKNPTAFYLCASSGNDGRPLGYNEQFFGPGTRLTVL.

The V call is TRBV5-4, the J call TRBJ2-7, with 7 nucleotides matching TRBD1. With V trimmed by 1 base and J by 2 bases, 3 bases remained unmatched. Germline V gene sequence: CDR1 SGHNT, CDR2 YYREEE (reference sequence). CDR3 length equals 14 residues. The CDR3 sequence: CASSLRGGTYEQYF. CDR3 in DNA: TGTGCCAGCAGCTTGCGAGGGGGCACCTACGAGCAGTACTTC.

The rearrangement uses TRBV28 and TRBJ2-5; D is unclear. Germline V gene data show CDR1 as MDHEN and CDR2 as SYDVKM. Trimming shortened V by 6 bases and J by 0 bases, and 11 bases separated the two germline ends. CDR3 length equals 14 residues. CDR3 sequence reads: CASRHRGHQETQYF. The CDR3 DNA sequence: TGTGCCAGCAGGCATCGCGGTCACCAAGAGACCCAGTACTTC.